This T cell receptor beta chain was sequenced in a study of cytotoxic CD8 clonotypes in ibrutinib-treated CLL. Trimming left V 3 bases short and J 3 bases short, with 18 bases between. The CDR3 runs 16 residues. Germline-derived CDR1 and CDR2 are MDHEN and SYDVKM. Only in-frame clones appear in the TCRdb table, and some are missing; sequencing was by immunoSEQ multiplex PCR. The sample contains 150,000 to 200,000 clones, roughly 88% of which appear only once. The sample here was PBMCs, taken at disease progression, from a patient treated with ibrutinib. The sequence came from a human donor with chronic lymphocytic leukemia. The V and J genes are TRBV28 and TRBJ2-7; the D gene is possibly TRBD1 (5 bases). The CDR3 region is CASSFLLTQGNYEQYF. CDR3 bases: TGTGCCAGCAGTTTTCTTCTCACTCAGGGAAACTACGAGCAGTACTTC.